The clone carrying this T cell receptor (beta chain) was observed a single time. The data were obtained in a study of T cell responses to AZD1222 COVID-19 vaccine. Investigators merged groups given second doses at roughly 4 or roughly 12 weeks. The germline V gene encodes CDR1 LGHDT and CDR2 YNNKEL (reference sequence). The CDR3 consists of 14 residues. After removal of 3 bases from V and 7 bases from J, the junction contained 7 bases not matched to a gene. The assay was immunoSEQ multiplex PCR, and TCRdb's table has in-frame clones only and misses some. The top ten clones hold about 1.9% of a sample with about 180,000 clones, over 90% of them seen once.

Here the sequenced sample was peripheral blood, taken 28 days after the second AZD1222 dose. This rearrangement joins TRBV3-1 (or the pseudogene TRBV3-2) to TRBJ2-7; 9 bases agree with TRBD1. The TCR sequence derives from an adult who received the AZD1222 COVID-19 vaccine. Here the CDR3 DNA reads TGTGCCAGCAGCCACGAACAGGGGGCTGGTGAGCAGTACTTC. Its translation is CASSHEQGAGEQYF.